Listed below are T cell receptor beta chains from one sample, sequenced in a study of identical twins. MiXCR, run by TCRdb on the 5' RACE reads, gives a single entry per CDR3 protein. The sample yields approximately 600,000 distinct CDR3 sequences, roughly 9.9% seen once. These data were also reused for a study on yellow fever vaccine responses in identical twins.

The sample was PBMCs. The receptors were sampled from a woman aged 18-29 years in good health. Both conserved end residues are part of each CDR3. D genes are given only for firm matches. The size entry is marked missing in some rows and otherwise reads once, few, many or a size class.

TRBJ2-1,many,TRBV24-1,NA,CATSGSSYNEQFF,TGTGCCACCAGTGGGAGCTCCTACAATGAGCAGTTCTTC
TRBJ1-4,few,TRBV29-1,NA,CSVLQLGGEKLFF,TGCAGCGTTTTACAGCTTGGAGGCGAAAAACTGTTTTTT
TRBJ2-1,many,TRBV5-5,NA,CASSLRTDYNEQFF,TGTGCCAGCAGCTTGCGAACGGACTACAATGAGCAGTTCTTC
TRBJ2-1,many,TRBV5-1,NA,CASSLGYATNDEQFF,TGCGCCAGCAGCTTAGGGTACGCGACAAACGATGAGCAGTTCTTC
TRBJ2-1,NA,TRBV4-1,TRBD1,CASSQQTGVTYNEQFF,TGCGCCAGCAGCCAACAAACAGGGGTTACCTACAATGAGCAGTTCTTC
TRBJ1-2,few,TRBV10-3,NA,CAIREQDTSANYGYTF,TGTGCCATCAGGGAACAGGACACCTCGGCTAACTATGGCTACACCTTC
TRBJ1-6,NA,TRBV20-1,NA,CSARDGGRMVLLHF,TGCAGTGCCCGAGACGGGGGGCGCATGGTGTTACTCCACTTT
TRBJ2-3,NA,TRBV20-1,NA,CSARDSFGRERLGDTQYF,TGCAGTGCTAGAGATAGCTTCGGTCGGGAGAGATTGGGAGATACGCAGTATTTT
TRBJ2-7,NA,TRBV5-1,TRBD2,CASSPAGVGGGEQYF,TGCGCCAGCAGCCCAGCGGGGGTAGGGGGAGGCGAGCAGTACTTC
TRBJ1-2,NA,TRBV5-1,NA,CASSPTGTLNYGYTF,TGCGCCAGCAGCCCCACCGGGACACTTAACTATGGCTACACCTTC